A single sample gave rise to the 9 T cell receptor beta chains below, sequenced in a study of T cells in Graves' hyperthyroidism and ophthalmopathy. Researchers amplified the TCR beta CDR3 regions from RNA transcripts. TCR CDR3 regions were first amplified by RT-PCR with HTBI primers. TCRdb re-called the multiplex PCR reads with MiXCR, one entry per CDR3 protein. The sample shows 550,000 to 600,000 distinct CDR3 sequences, roughly 46% of them seen only once. The sequencing input was peripheral blood or thyroid tissue (not recorded which). Every receptor here comes from an adult woman with Graves' disease, either hyperthyroidism or ophthalmopathy (not recorded which).

This clonotype came up once. The rearrangement joins TRBV2 to TRBJ2-2; D gene unclear. The length of the CDR3 is 13 residues. The germline V gene encodes CDR1 SNHLY and CDR2 FYNNEI. Trimming took 6 bases from V and 7 from J, leaving 12 bases between them. CDR3 sequence (DNA): TGTGCCAGCAGAGCCTTAGACGTCGGGGAGCTGTTTTTT. Protein product: CASRALDVGELFF.

This clonotype is a singleton in its sample. The CDR3 sequence: CAISESNRAGANVLTF. Here the CDR3 DNA reads TGTGCCATCAGTGAGTCGAACAGGGCTGGGGCCAACGTCCTGACTTTC. The chain uses TRBV10-3 and TRBJ2-6, with D perhaps matching TRBD1 (6 bases). Germline values: CDR1 ENHRY, CDR2 SYGVKD. Deletions cut 0 bases from V and 2 bases from J, with 8 bases between. CDR3 length: 16 residues.

This clonotype was counted ten times or more. CDR3 in DNA: TGTGCCATCGGAAAGCGGGAGGGCCGTAACACCGGGGAGCTGTTTTTT. Protein product: CAIGKREGRNTGELFF. V usage is TRBV10-3 and J usage is TRBJ2-2; 10 bases align to TRBD2. The germline V gene has CDR1 ENHRY and CDR2 SYGVKD. With V trimmed by 8 bases and J by 2 bases, 8 bases remained unmatched. There are 16 residues in the CDR3.

The V call is TRBV28, the J call TRBJ2-6; D is undetermined. The germline gives CDR1 MDHEN, CDR2 SYDVKM. V was trimmed by 5 bases and J by 4 bases, leaving 9 bases between them. The CDR3 contains 14 residues. The CDR3: CASSPGEGANVLTF. In DNA form, the CDR3 reads TGTGCCAGCAGTCCGGGTGAGGGGGCCAACGTCCTGACTTTC.

This chain connects TRBV19 to TRBJ2-2, with 8 bases aligning to TRBD2. Per germline, CDR1 LNHDA and CDR2 SQIVND (reference sequence). J was trimmed by 5 bases and V by 5 bases; bases with no gene match: 7. The CDR3 is 15 residues long. CDR3 amino acids: CASSPGLARTGELFF. CDR3 DNA: TGTGCCAGTAGTCCCGGACTAGCTCGGACCGGGGAGCTGTTTTTT.

This clonotype was seen only once. The junction departs from the called germline gene at one end, perhaps through a read error. The chain links TRBV11-2 to TRBJ2-2, with TRBD2 identical over 7 bases. This CDR3 region has 16 residues. Germline V gene data show CDR1 as SGHAT and CDR2 as FQNNGV. The CDR3 is CASSPLAGLNTEELFF. The CDR3 nucleotides read TGTGCCAGCAGTCCCTTAGCGGGCTTAAACACCGAGGAGCTGTTTTTT. Looking up the rest from reference TRBV11-2 and TRBJ2-2 gives the full variable domain: EAGVAQSPRYKIIEKRQSVAFWCNPISGHATLYWYQQILGQGPKLLIQFQNNGVVDDSQLPKDRFSAERLKGVDSTLKIQPAKLEDSAVYLCASSPLAGLNTEELFFGEGSRLTVL.

This clonotype was counted ten times or more. The rearrangement uses TRBV20-1 and TRBJ2-5, with 7 bases fitting TRBD2. Trimming at V came to 4 bases and at J to 5 bases, leaving 10 bases not matched to a gene. The germline CDR1 and CDR2 sequences are DFQATT and SNEGSKA (reference sequence). The CDR3 loop spans 14 amino acids. CDR3 in amino acids: CSAISWGGGETQYF. The CDR3 nucleotides read TGCAGTGCTATAAGCTGGGGGGGGGGGGAGACCCAGTACTTC.

In its sample, this clonotype was seen many times. This chain connects TRBV11-2 to TRBJ1-1; tentative D call: TRBD1 (6 bases). The CDR3 is made up of 17 amino acids. Trimming removed 5 bases at V and 0 bases at J, with 19 bases between. The germline CDR1 and CDR2 sequences are SGHAT and FQNNGV. CDR3 nucleotides: TGTGCCAGCAGCACCCTTTCCCCGGAGGGGGTGAACACTGAAGCTTTCTTT. This translates into CASSTLSPEGVNTEAFF.

This clonotype has a handful of counts. This rearrangement joins TRBV29-1 to TRBJ1-1, with D perhaps matching TRBD1 (6 bases). V was pared by 1 base and J by 0 bases, with 9 bases between. The germline CDR1 and CDR2 sequences are SQVTM and ANQGSEA. The CDR3 is made up of 14 amino acids. CDR3 DNA: TGCAGCGTTGAAGTAAACAGGGTGAACACTGAAGCTTTCTTT. Translation: CSVEVNRVNTEAFF.